The 6 T cell receptor beta chains listed next were all sequenced from one sample in a study of T cells after yellow fever vaccination. TCRdb analysed the 5' RACE reads with MiXCR anew, one entry per CDR3 protein. The data contain roughly 300,000 distinct CDR3 sequences, roughly 7% of them singletons. The sample consisted of PBMCs, taken around 45 days after the first yellow fever vaccination. These receptors all stem from a man aged 18 to 29 who received the YFV17D yellow fever vaccine.

For this clonotype: A read error may produce the germline difference seen at one junction end. The V call is TRBV5-6, the J call TRBJ2-3; possibly TRBD2 for D (6 bases). Looked up from germline, CDR1 is SGHDT and CDR2 is YYEEEE. This CDR3 spans 20 amino acids. CDR3 sequence reads: CASSSWSRDWLETSTDTQCF. In nucleotides, the CDR3 is TGTGCCAGCAGCTCTTGGAGCCGGGACTGGCTAGAAACCTCCACAGATACGCAGTGTTTT.

The genes are TRBV6-5 and TRBJ2-7, with 7 nucleotides matching TRBD2. Losses at the gene ends were 0 bases for V and 3 bases for J; bases not matched to a gene: 5. The CDR3 runs 15 residues. The germline V gene has CDR1 MNHEY and CDR2 SVGAGI. This CDR3 is CASSYSPAGSYEQYF. The CDR3 nucleotides read TGTGCCAGCAGTTACTCCCCAGCGGGGAGCTACGAGCAGTACTTC.

The chain employs TRBV11-3 and TRBJ2-5; D is uncertain. CDR3 length: 13 amino acids. Looked up from germline, CDR1 is SGHNT and CDR2 is YENEEA. Trimming took 5 bases from V and 5 from J, leaving 12 bases between them. For the CDR3, the DNA is TGTGCCAGCAGCCCGACGGCTGGGGAGACCCAGTACTTC. Amino acids: CASSPTAGETQYF.

V and J are TRBV14 and TRBJ2-4; D may be TRBD1 (7 bases). Deletions cut 5 bases from V and 3 bases from J, with 17 bases between. CDR3 length equals 16 residues. Germline CDR1 is SGHDN and CDR2 is FVKESK. Written as DNA, the CDR3 is TGTGCCAGCAGCGGGATTCAGGGGGGAGACAAAAACATTCAGTACTTC. This gives the protein CASSGIQGGDKNIQYF.

The sample holds a few counts of this clonotype. The genes are TRBV6-1 and TRBJ2-1; 8 bases are shared with TRBD2. With V trimmed by 5 bases and J by 0 bases, 9 bases remained unmatched. In germline, CDR1 is MNHNS, CDR2 SASEGT. The CDR3 is 17 amino acids. CDR3 sequence: CASSPDPGLVSYNEQFF. CDR3 in DNA: TGTGCCAGCAGTCCAGATCCGGGACTAGTCTCCTACAATGAGCAGTTCTTC.

This rearrangement joins TRBV4-1 to TRBJ2-3; 10 nucleotides match TRBD2. The germline V gene has CDR1 MGHRA and CDR2 YSYEKL. This CDR3 has 16 residues. Germline trimming cut 5 bases from V and 1 base from J; bases unmatched to any gene: 6. The CDR3 DNA reads TGCGCCAGCAGCTATTTCAGCGGGGGGGGCACAGATACGCAGTATTTT. Translation: CASSYFSGGGTDTQYF.